Shown below are 23 T cell receptor beta chains from a single sample sequenced in a study of early T cells in non-severe SARS-CoV-2 infection. TCRdb itself ran the 5' RACE reads through MiXCR, one entry per CDR3 protein. Seen here are just over 80,000 distinct CDR3 sequences, roughly an eighth observed once, and the top ten hold about 1.5%. The sequenced material came from whole blood. These receptors originate from an adult who was a healthcare worker with PCR-confirmed SARS-CoV-2 infection or an uninfected control (not recorded which).

This clonotype has more than one count but fewer than ten. The DNA of the CDR3 is TGCAGTGCTATCCAGAACTCGGGGGGCTACACCTTC. This sequence encodes CSAIQNSGGYTF. The genes are TRBV20-1 and TRBJ1-2; no reliable D call. This CDR3 contains 12 residues. The germline CDR1 and CDR2 sequences are DFQATT and SNEGSKA (reference sequence). The ends were cut back, 4 bases at V and 8 bases at J, with 14 bases in the middle.

Only one count was recorded for this clonotype. The chain links TRBV20-1 to TRBJ2-7; TRBD1 matches at 9 bases. The length of the CDR3 is 15 residues. Germline values: CDR1 DFQATT, CDR2 SNEGSKA (reference sequence). V lost 6 bases, J lost 0 bases, and 9 bases stayed unmatched. The CDR3 coding sequence is TGCAGTGCACTTCGACAGGGGGAAATCTCCTACGAGCAGTACTTC. Its protein product is CSALRQGEISYEQYF.

This chain links TRBV5-1 with TRBJ2-7, with D possibly TRBD2 on 6 matching bases. Trimming took off 0 bases at V and 5 bases at J, with 18 bases between the two ends. Germline V gene data show CDR1 as SGHRS and CDR2 as YFSETQ. The CDR3 extends over 16 amino acids. DNA for the CDR3: TGCGCCAGCAGCTTGGGGACCGCTGGTTCGGGGGACGAGCAGTACTTC. As protein: CASSLGTAGSGDEQYF.

The sample holds many counts of this clonotype. The J gene is TRBJ1-1, the V gene TRBV5-1; D is possibly TRBD1 (5 bases). CDR1 and CDR2 (germline): SGHRS, YFSETQ. The CDR3 has 16 residues. V dropped 0 bases and J dropped 1 base, with 13 bases sitting between them. CDR3 amino acids: CASSLALRGRNTEAFF. As DNA, the CDR3 is TGCGCCAGCAGCTTGGCCCTTCGGGGCCGGAACACTGAAGCTTTCTTT.

The chain uses TRBV12-3 or TRBV12-4 and TRBJ2-7; D is unclear. V was pared by 3 bases and J by 3 bases, with 15 bases between. The CDR3 consists of 15 residues. CDR3 nucleotides: TGTGCCAGCAGTTTCCTGGAAAGGGCCCTCTACGAGCAGTACTTC. It specifies CASSFLERALYEQYF.

Worth noting for this clonotype: Since a much larger clone is just one base distant, this may be a read error. The V and J genes are TRBV28 and TRBJ1-5, with a possible D match to TRBD1 (5 bases). Germline V gene data show CDR1 as MDHEN and CDR2 as SYDVKM. The CDR3 has 17 residues. The CDR3 sequence is CASSLLGGTLADHPQHF. The CDR3, as DNA: TGTGCCAGCAGTTTGTTGGGAGGGACGCTGGCGGATCACCCCCAGCATTTT.

This clonotype was recorded many times. The V call is TRBV19, the J call TRBJ1-5; D is unclear. This CDR3 has 12 residues. The V and J ends lost 6 bases and 5 bases respectively, with 8 bases between them. CDR1 is LNHDA and CDR2 is SQIVND in the germline V gene (reference sequence). DNA for the CDR3: TGTGCCAGTAGAGGCAGAGATCAGCCCCAGCATTTT. Translation gives CASRGRDQPQHF.

This clonotype was observed many times. The J gene is TRBJ1-2, the V gene TRBV12-3 or TRBV12-4; D is undetermined. V was cut by 5 bases and J by 5 bases, with 6 bases left in between. This CDR3 region has 11 residues. The CDR3 nucleotides are TGTGCCAGCAGTCACCAATATGGCTACACCTTC. Its translation: CASSHQYGYTF.

This clonotype has a count of ten or more. V gene TRBV6-1 combines with J gene TRBJ2-1, with TRBD2 matching over 9 bases. The CDR3 has 16 residues. V shed 5 bases, J shed 4 bases, and the junction held 9 bases outside the gene matches. Germline CDR1 and CDR2: MNHNS and SASEGT. CDR3 sequence reads: CASSWGSGGKYNEQFF. DNA of the CDR3: TGTGCCAGCAGTTGGGGAAGCGGGGGGAAATACAATGAGCAGTTCTTC.

The table lists this clonotype with many counts. V usage is TRBV5-4 and J usage is TRBJ2-7; 8 bases match TRBD1. Germline lookup yields CDR1 SGHNT and CDR2 YYREEE (reference sequence). The CDR3 consists of 16 residues. Losses at the gene ends were 3 bases for V and 2 bases for J; bases not matched to a gene: 10. The CDR3 DNA sequence: TGTGCCAGCAGCTCCGGGACAGGTCGTGGTGCCTACGAGCAGTACTTC. It specifies CASSSGTGRGAYEQYF.

This clonotype was recorded many times. The chain couples TRBV29-1 to TRBJ1-1; the D gene is possibly TRBD1 (6 bases). Germline CDR1 reads SQVTM; CDR2 reads ANQGSEA. Trimming pared 1 base from V and 1 base from J, leaving 16 bases between. The CDR3 has 16 residues. The CDR3 DNA follows: TGCAGCGTTGAAGCCCCGGGGGCAGGGTGGAACACTGAAGCTTTCTTT. It is translated as CSVEAPGAGWNTEAFF. The whole variable domain, filled in from reference TRBV29-1 and TRBJ1-1, reads SAVISQKPSRDICQRGTSLTIQCQVDSQVTMMFWYRQQPGQSLTLIATANQGSEATYESGFVIDKFPISRPNLTFSTLTVSNMSPEDSSIYLCSVEAPGAGWNTEAFFGQGTRLTVV.

In its sample, this clonotype was seen a few times. The chain recombines TRBV7-9 with TRBJ2-3; 8 positions match TRBD2. Trimming cost V 5 bases and J 2 bases; bases outside gene matches: 9. The CDR3 contains 16 residues. CDR1 SEHNR and CDR2 FQNEAQ come from the germline V gene (reference sequence). CDR3 sequence reads: CASSKTTSGVTDTQYF. The DNA of the CDR3 is TGTGCCAGCAGCAAAACCACTAGCGGAGTCACAGATACGCAGTATTTT. Full variable domain (rest looked up from reference TRBV7-9 and TRBJ2-3): DTGVSQNPRHKITKRGQNVTFRCDPISEHNRLYWYRQTLGQGPEFLTYFQNEAQLEKSRLLSDRFSAERPKGSFSTLEIQRTEQGDSAMYLCASSKTTSGVTDTQYFGPGTRLTVL.

The CDR3 nucleotides read TGTGCTAGTGGTTTGGTAGTCTCTCGACCTAGCACAGATACGCAGTATTTT. Translation gives CASGLVVSRPSTDTQYF. V is TRBV12-5 and J is TRBJ2-3; D unclear. This CDR3 is 17 amino acids long. CDR1 and CDR2 from the germline V gene are LGHNT and FRNRAP. The V gene lost 0 bases and the J gene lost 0 bases, with 13 bases spanning the gap.

This clonotype was found a few times. The V gene is TRBV6-2 or TRBV6-3, the J gene TRBJ2-7, with a tentative D call TRBD1 (6 bases). Germline lookup yields CDR1 MNHEY and CDR2 SVGEGT. The CDR3 runs 15 residues. V was clipped by 5 bases and J by 2 bases, with 16 bases between them. CDR3 protein: CASSTWTVGAYEQYF. CDR3 nucleotide sequence: TGTGCCAGCAGTACCTGGACAGTTGGGGCCTACGAGCAGTACTTC.

This clonotype was seen once. The CDR3 nucleotides are TGCAGCGTTGAGGGACGTAACCAAGAGACCCAGTACTTC. This sequence encodes CSVEGRNQETQYF. V is TRBV29-1 and J is TRBJ2-5; possibly TRBD1 or TRBD2 for D (5 bases each). Trimming took 3 bases from V and 0 from J, leaving 8 bases between them. Germline CDR1 reads SQVTM; CDR2 reads ANQGSEA. This CDR3 has 13 amino acids.

This chain joins TRBV5-1 and TRBJ2-3, with D possibly matching TRBD1 (7 bases). The CDR3 contains 15 residues. V was pared by 0 bases and J by 4 bases, with 12 bases between. From germline, CDR1 is SGHRS and CDR2 YFSETQ. The CDR3 protein is CASSLEAGGPDTQYF. CDR3 nucleotide sequence: TGCGCCAGCAGCTTGGAGGCAGGGGGGCCAGATACGCAGTATTTT.

In regard to this clonotype: A single base separates this from a much larger clone, so it may be a read error. The rearrangement uses TRBV5-4 and TRBJ2-7, with D perhaps TRBD1 (5 bases). The CDR3 consists of 16 residues. Trimming shortened V by 0 bases and J by 1 base, and 14 bases separated the two germline ends. Germline CDR1 SGHNT, CDR2 YYREEE (reference sequence). The CDR3 bases are TGTGCCAGCAGCTTGGGGGGCAAGGGAACTTCCTACGAGCAGTACTTC. It is translated as CASSLGGKGTSYEQYF.

The genes are TRBV7-2 and TRBJ1-6; D call uncertain. Germline V gene lookup returns CDR1 SGHTA and CDR2 FQGNSA. The ends were cut back, 1 base at V and 14 bases at J, with 18 bases in the middle. This CDR3 has 15 amino acids. CDR3 coding DNA: TGTGCCAGCAGCTTAGGGCGACATCCCCAATCGACCCTCCACTTT. It translates to CASSLGRHPQSTLHF.

This clonotype was observed a handful of times. CDR3 residues: CSATPMGGSTDTQYF. The CDR3 DNA follows: TGCAGTGCCACACCTATGGGGGGGAGCACAGATACGCAGTATTTT. This chain joins TRBV20-1 and TRBJ2-3; 7 positions match TRBD2. The V gene's germline CDR1 is DFQATT and CDR2 SNEGSKA (reference sequence). Trimming cost V 6 bases and J 0 bases; bases outside gene matches: 9. The CDR3 runs to 15 residues.

This clonotype has a count of ten or more. The rearrangement joins TRBV29-1 to TRBJ1-2; 7 bases align to TRBD1. This CDR3 is built from 12 residues. Germline CDR1 reads SQVTM; CDR2 reads ANQGSEA. The V segment lost 4 bases and the J segment 8 bases; nucleotides outside the gene matches: 7. The CDR3 spells CSVALGGEGYTF. The DNA of the CDR3 is TGCAGCGTTGCCTTAGGGGGCGAGGGCTACACCTTC.

This clonotype was recorded many times. The chain is built from TRBV3-1 and TRBJ2-3; D is perhaps TRBD1 or TRBD2 (6 bases each). The germline V gene has CDR1 LGHDT and CDR2 YNNKEL (reference sequence). The CDR3 has 16 residues. V was pared by 4 bases and J by 0 bases, with 14 bases between. The DNA for the CDR3 is TGTGCCAGCAGCCGACTAGGGGGATCTAGCACAGATACGCAGTATTTT. This codes for CASSRLGGSSTDTQYF.

The CDR3 DNA sequence: TGTGCCAGCAGCGTAGCTGCACAGGGCTTCACTGAAGCTTTCTTT. Protein: CASSVAAQGFTEAFF. This chain links TRBV9 with TRBJ1-1, with D tentatively TRBD1 (6 bases). The CDR3 is 15 residues long. Trimming took off 0 bases at V and 4 bases at J, with 13 bases between the two ends. Germline V gives CDR1 SGDLS, CDR2 YYNGEE.

This clonotype turned up a few times. This chain links TRBV9 with TRBJ2-2; no clear D gene. V lost 0 bases and J lost 0, with 9 bases in between. From germline, CDR1 is SGDLS and CDR2 YYNGEE. This CDR3 contains 16 residues. The CDR3 loop is CASSVEPTPNTGELFF. The CDR3 DNA reads as TGTGCCAGCAGCGTAGAGCCCACCCCGAACACCGGGGAGCTGTTTTTT.